The 27 T cell receptor beta chains below come from one sample, sequenced in a study of OX40 agonist ivuxolimab in advanced cancers. The protocol was immunoSEQ multiplex PCR, while the TCRdb copy is restricted to in-frame clones and leaves out a portion. The profile shows about 91,000 clones, less than 90% of them singletons. This material consisted of CD4+ or CD8+ T cells sorted from blood, taken in a trial of the OX40 agonist ivuxolimab. The receptor source for this set is an adult with an advanced solid tumor such as melanoma, head and neck, liver or kidney cancer.

V and J are TRBV11-2 and TRBJ2-5, with D possibly matching TRBD2 (6 bases). The CDR3 is 14 residues long. Germline V gene lookup returns CDR1 SGHAT and CDR2 FQNNGV. V was pared by 1 base and J by 5 bases, with 11 bases between. The CDR3 loop is CASSLGPSGETQYF. The CDR3 DNA sequence: TGTGCCAGCAGCTTAGGGCCAAGCGGGGAGACCCAGTACTTC.

The chain joins TRBV6-5 to TRBJ2-7, with TRBD2 as a possible D gene (5 bases). Per germline, CDR1 MNHEY and CDR2 SVGAGI. The CDR3 is 13 residues long. Deletions cut 0 bases from V and 10 bases from J, with 13 bases between. The CDR3 DNA reads TGTGCCAGCAGTTACTCAGGGCCGACGGGACAGTACGTC. This codes for CASSYSGPTGQYV.

This clone showed up just once. The chain recombines TRBV27 with TRBJ2-3; TRBD1 matches at 9 bases. Germline CDR1 is MNHEY and CDR2 is SMNVEV (reference sequence). The CDR3 has 14 amino acids. V was pared by 6 bases and J by 3 bases, with 4 bases of the junction left unmatched. The CDR3 region is CASRRTGVTDTQYF. Here the CDR3 DNA reads TGTGCCAGCAGGCGGACAGGGGTTACAGATACGCAGTATTTT.

The CDR3 spells CASCVRDGVQETQYF. The DNA for the CDR3 is TGTGCCAGCTGTGTAAGGGACGGAGTCCAAGAGACCCAGTACTTC. The chain couples TRBV18 to TRBJ2-5, with D perhaps TRBD1 or TRBD2 (5 bases each). V was pared by 7 bases and J by 1 base, with 16 bases between. The germline gives CDR1 KGHSH, CDR2 LQKENI. The CDR3 is 15 amino acids.

This clone was seen only once. V gene TRBV9 combines with J gene TRBJ2-7, with a possible D match to TRBD1 (6 bases). CDR3 size: 13 residues. Germline V lookup: CDR1 SGDLS, CDR2 YYNGEE. The germline V and J ends were trimmed by 1 base and 5 bases, with 10 bases remaining between them. The CDR3 is CASSVIQGNEQYV. CDR3 DNA sequence: TGTGCCAGCAGCGTAATACAGGGTAACGAGCAGTACGTC.

The chain combines TRBV5-4 with TRBJ2-3; maybe TRBD1 (6 bases). V was pared by 4 bases and J by 2 bases, with 14 bases between. Germline CDR1 SGHNT, CDR2 YYREEE (reference sequence). This CDR3 is 15 amino acids long. CDR3 DNA: TGTGCCAGCAGCCCGGGACAAGACCTCACAGATACGCAGTATTTT. Translation gives CASSPGQDLTDTQYF. Full variable domain (rest looked up from reference TRBV5-4 and TRBJ2-3): ETGVTQSPTHLIKTRGQQVTLRCSSQSGHNTVSWYQQALGQGPQFIFQYYREEENGRGNFPPRFSGLQFPNYSSELNVNALELDDSALYLCASSPGQDLTDTQYFGPGTRLTVL.

This clone was observed once. The chain is built from TRBV7-8 and TRBJ2-7; 7 nucleotides align to TRBD1. CDR1 and CDR2 (germline): SGHVS, FQNEAQ. CDR3 size: 15 residues. Trimming at V came to 1 base and at J to 4 bases, leaving 7 bases not matched to a gene. CDR3 amino acids: CASSLESDREYEQYF. CDR3 DNA sequence: TGTGCCAGCAGCTTAGAATCCGACAGGGAATACGAGCAGTACTTC.

V is TRBV7-3 and J is TRBJ2-3; D tentatively fits TRBD1 or TRBD2 (5 bases each). The length of the CDR3 is 13 residues. Trimming removed 5 bases at V and 3 bases at J, with 9 bases between. Germline values: CDR1 SGHTA, CDR2 FQGTGA. The CDR3 nucleotides read TGTGCCAGCAGCCCCGGGACGACAGATACGCAGTATTTT. It translates to CASSPGTTDTQYF. Full variable domain (rest looked up from reference TRBV7-3 and TRBJ2-3): GAGVSQTPSNKVTEKGKYVELRCDPISGHTALYWYRQSLGQGPEFLIYFQGTGAADDSGLPNDRFFAVRPEGSVSTLKIQRTERGDSAVYLCASSPGTTDTQYFGPGTRLTVL.

The rearrangement links TRBV5-3 to TRBJ2-5; D not certain. TRBV5-3 is an ORF; its function is uncertain. V lost 6 bases, J lost 5 bases, and 8 bases lay in between. The CDR3 consists of 11 residues. CDR3 sequence: CARTTMETQYF. CDR3 nucleotides: TGTGCCAGAACCACCATGGAGACCCAGTACTTC.

The V call is TRBV4-3, the J call TRBJ2-3, with 12 bases matching TRBD2. The CDR3 loop spans 16 amino acids. Germline assignment: CDR1 LGHNA and CDR2 YSLEER. V shed 5 bases, J shed 2 bases, and the junction held 5 bases outside the gene matches. The CDR3 DNA follows: TGCGCCAGCAGCAGGTCTAGCGGGGGGGTCACAGATACGCAGTATTTT. It specifies CASSRSSGGVTDTQYF.

This clone was observed a single time. The chain links TRBV30 to TRBJ2-5; 7 bases are shared with TRBD1. CDR3 size: 12 residues. CDR1 GTSNPN and CDR2 SVGIG come from the germline V gene (reference sequence). V shed 7 bases and J 2 bases; nucleotides not matched to a gene: 4. The CDR3 DNA follows: TGTGCCTCAGACAGGGATCAAGAGACCCAGTACTTC. Encoded protein: CASDRDQETQYF. The full variable domain, its missing parts supplied by reference TRBV30 and TRBJ2-5, is SQTIHQWPATLVQPVGSPLSLECTVEGTSNPNLYWYRQAAGRGLQLLFYSVGIGQISSEVPQNLSASRPQDRQFILSSKKLLLSDSGFYLCASDRDQETQYFGPGTRLLVL.

The rearrangement links TRBV27 to TRBJ1-2; TRBD1 is a possible D gene (6 bases). The CDR3 is 15 amino acids. Trimming removed 4 bases at V and 8 bases at J, with 20 bases between. Germline CDR1 is MNHEY and CDR2 is SMNVEV (reference sequence). CDR3 DNA: TGTGCCAGCAGTTCCCGACAGGAGTTCATGTACGGCTACACCTTC. This encodes CASSSRQEFMYGYTF.

The rearrangement joins TRBV28 to TRBJ1-2; D call uncertain. V was trimmed by 2 bases and J by 3 bases, leaving 7 bases between them. Germline V gene lookup returns CDR1 MDHEN and CDR2 SYDVKM. This CDR3 is built from 13 residues. CDR3 loop: CASSLLRDYGYTF. CDR3 nucleotide sequence: TGTGCCAGCAGTTTACTCCGGGACTATGGCTACACCTTC.

The genes are TRBV7-2 and TRBJ2-3; TRBD2 is a possible D gene (7 bases). This CDR3 region has 15 residues. Trimming removed 5 bases from V and 3 bases from J, with 15 bases in between. From germline, CDR1 is SGHTA and CDR2 FQGNSA. In nucleotides, the CDR3 is TGTGCCAGCAGCCCCCAAGGGGGGGGGACAGATACGCAGTATTTT. Protein product: CASSPQGGGTDTQYF.

This clone is a singleton in its sample. The genes are TRBV6-6 and TRBJ2-7; 7 positions match TRBD2. The CDR3 is made up of 15 amino acids. CDR1 and CDR2 from the germline V gene are MNHNY and SVGAGI (reference sequence). V gave up 5 bases and J gave up 2 bases; unmatched junction bases: 9. CDR3: CASSRDSSGTYEQYV. The CDR3 coding sequence is TGTGCCAGCAGTAGAGATTCTAGCGGAACCTACGAGCAGTACGTC.

The rearrangement links TRBV5-1 to TRBJ1-2; no reliable D call. V gave up 5 bases and J gave up 6 bases, with 8 bases separating them. The germline gives CDR1 SGHRS, CDR2 YFSETQ. This CDR3 spans 11 amino acids. The CDR3 nucleotides are TGCGCCAGCAGGTCAGAGGATGGCTACACCTTC. Translating it yields CASRSEDGYTF.

This rearrangement joins TRBV2 to TRBJ2-3; tentative D call: TRBD1 (6 bases). Per the germline V gene, CDR1 is SNHLY and CDR2 is FYNNEI. The V end lost 5 bases, the J end lost 3 bases, and 15 bases lay between the germline ends. This CDR3 spans 15 amino acids. CDR3 protein: CASSPQGLGTDTQYF. DNA for the CDR3: TGTGCCAGCAGTCCACAGGGTCTCGGTACAGATACGCAGTATTTT.

In this sample, this clone turned up a few times. The V gene is TRBV5-4, the J gene TRBJ2-3, with 9 bases lining up with TRBD2. Germline V lookup: CDR1 SGHNT, CDR2 YYREEE (reference sequence). This CDR3 is 16 amino acids long. The ends lost 3 bases at V and 2 bases at J; junction bases unmatched: 7. The CDR3 loop reads CASSSAAGGHTDTQYF. The CDR3 nucleotides read TGTGCCAGCAGCTCCGCAGCGGGGGGACACACAGATACGCAGTATTTT.

The genes are TRBV5-1 and TRBJ2-1, with 7 bases identical to TRBD1. Per the germline V gene, CDR1 is SGHRS and CDR2 is YFSETQ. The length of the CDR3 is 17 residues. Germline trimming cut 4 bases from V and 8 bases from J; bases unmatched to any gene: 18. CDR3 residues: CASSPDGTRDSRDEQFF. CDR3 nucleotide sequence: TGCGCCAGCAGCCCGGATGGGACAAGGGACAGTAGGGATGAGCAGTTCTTC.

The gene calls are TRBV2 and TRBJ2-3; possible D gene TRBD2, 5 bases. Trimming left V 4 bases short and J 0 bases short, with 8 bases between. Germline CDR1 and CDR2: SNHLY and FYNNEI. CDR3 length: 14 amino acids. This CDR3 is CASSGGLSTDTQYF. DNA of the CDR3: TGTGCCAGCAGTGGCGGACTTAGCACAGATACGCAGTATTTT.

This chain links TRBV6-6 with TRBJ1-2; possibly TRBD1 for D (6 bases). Per germline, CDR1 MNHNY and CDR2 SVGAGI (reference sequence). V was clipped by 6 bases and J by 6 bases, with 14 bases between them. This CDR3 has 13 amino acids. Here the CDR3 reads CASSTGLGDGYTF. The CDR3 nucleotides are TGTGCCAGCAGCACAGGGTTAGGGGATGGCTACACCTTC.

In regard to this clone: Other DNA sequences of this sample code for an identical CDR3. This sequence joins TRBV5-1 and TRBJ2-1, with TRBD2 as a possible D gene (5 bases). The V gene's germline CDR1 is SGHRS and CDR2 YFSETQ. CDR3 length equals 15 residues. Between the trimmed V and J ends, which lost 0 bases and 0 bases, there was a span of 7 bases. The CDR3 DNA reads TGCGCCAGCAGCTTGGGAGGGAGCTCCTACAATGAGCAGTTCTTC. Protein product: CASSLGGSSYNEQFF. Variable domain in full (rest from reference TRBV5-1 and TRBJ2-1): KAGVTQTPRYLIKTRGQQVTLSCSPISGHRSVSWYQQTPGQGLQFLFEYFSETQRNKGNFPGRFSGRQFSNSRSEMNVSTLELGDSALYLCASSLGGSSYNEQFFGPGTRLTVL.

This chain links TRBV6-5 with TRBJ1-5; D remains ambiguous. V lost 4 bases to trimming and J lost 0 bases, with 7 bases between them. Looked up from germline, CDR1 is MNHEY and CDR2 is SVGAGI. The CDR3 has 14 residues. This chain's CDR3 is CASSSDYSNQPQHF. The CDR3 DNA reads TGTGCCAGCAGTTCGGACTATAGCAATCAGCCCCAGCATTTT.

This sequence joins TRBV6-5 and TRBJ1-1, with TRBD1 identical over 8 bases. V dropped 5 bases and J dropped 7; count of bases not matched to a gene: 3. The germline V gene has CDR1 MNHEY and CDR2 SVGAGI. The CDR3 has 12 residues. The CDR3 bases are TGTGCCAGCAGTGGACAGGGACTTGAAGCTTTCTTT. This codes for CASSGQGLEAFF.

The V and J genes are TRBV6-1 and TRBJ2-3, with 9 bases fitting TRBD1. Trimming removed 6 bases from V and 3 bases from J; junction bases left unmatched: 7. Germline lookup yields CDR1 MNHNS and CDR2 SASEGT. CDR3 size: 15 residues. The CDR3 loop is CASRSRDRATDTQYF. CDR3 coding DNA: TGTGCCAGCAGATCCCGGGACAGGGCGACAGATACGCAGTATTTT.

In regard to this clone: In this CDR3 the conserved last residue, phenylalanine or tryptophan, is missing, so a read error is likely. The gene calls are TRBV7-3 and TRBJ1-1, with 7 bases aligning to TRBD1. The CDR3 spans 15 residues. Per the germline V gene, CDR1 is SGHTA and CDR2 is FQGTGA. The V and J ends lost 1 base and 3 bases, in that order; junction bases with no gene match: 5. The CDR3 region has the DNA TGTGCCAGCAGCTTAAAGGAACAGGGGTACACTGAAGCTTTCTCT. Translated, it gives CASSLKEQGYTEAFS.

The CDR3 region is CASGQPRDGKNIQYF. DNA of the CDR3: TGTGCCAGCGGACAACCCCGGGACGGAAAAAACATTCAGTACTTC. The chain uses TRBV7-9 and TRBJ2-4, with D possibly called TRBD1 or TRBD2 (5 bases each). Per the germline V gene, CDR1 is SEHNR and CDR2 is FQNEAQ (reference sequence). The CDR3 has 15 residues. Trimming removed 8 bases at V and 4 bases at J, with 18 bases between.